This note documents a single T cell receptor (beta chain) sequence. The antigen it binds to is not known. Per-base qualities were not stored, and no clone one base away is much larger. TCR beta CDR3 regions were amplified from RNA transcripts. The TCR CDR3 was subjected to a first round of RT-PCR using the HTBI primer set and the Qiagen OneStep RT-PCR kit. Libraries were constructed in a second round of multiplex PCR, after which size selection and purification were performed. Sequencing of the libraries was done on an Illumina HiSeq2000 using paired-end 100 bp reads. Per the source publication's procedure: Raw data were processed with SOAPnuke, discarding reads with adapters, uncalled bases, mean Phred below 15, or no exact constant-primer or identifier match. High-quality paired reads were merged with COPE v1.2.5, and unique nucleotide sequences were defined as clonotypes. MiTCR v1.1 was used to align the clonotypes against IMGT TRBV, TRBD and TRBJ reference segments. Analysis was restricted to V-J combinations with a frequency above 0.0001, which covered 99.2% of repertoires. A TCS score was defined as the ratio between F50 (clonal expansion) and ExV (chaos), using BLOSUM62-based TCRdist between CDR3 peptides within each V-J. Welch's t-statistics and random forest reduced just over 500 V-J features to 13, which were used in a naive Bayes classifier (R e1071). TCRdb cleaned the public reads at Q25 with fastp, built clones with MiXCR and kept in-frame beta chains. Each CDR3 protein appears once, grouped with its most common genes and DNA. The V and J calls and clone size come from TCRdb's table, not from the authors' own analysis. The sample table lists 490,000 or so distinct CDR3 sequences, 15% to 20% of them with a count of one. The top ten clones comprise approximately 48% of the sample.

Moderately to severely active disease, a Clinical Activity Score of at least 3, a NOSPECS grade of at least 4, and a duration under 3 months were present in ophthalmopathy patients. Patients with uncontrolled infections, other autoimmune diseases, pregnancy or lactation were excluded. Clinical symptoms, serum thyroxine and TRAb, thyroid ultrasound, and orbital computed tomography formed the basis for the diagnoses. Ficoll-Paque density gradient centrifugation was used to isolate PBMCs from 8 to 10 ml of fresh peripheral blood. Total RNA was extracted with Trizol reagent, and quality was checked on an Agilent 2100 Bioanalyzer. The data stem from a study of T cells in Graves' hyperthyroidism and ophthalmopathy (dated by TCRdb to the late 2010s). General notes on the study: Peripheral blood was collected at initial diagnosis, before any treatment. TCR Vbeta CDR3 sequencing of approximately 140 peripheral blood samples (43 ophthalmopathy, 75 to 80 hyperthyroidism and roughly 17 progressor patients) is reported in the paper. The 95 to 100 discovery patients were divided at random into training and test sets in a 7:3 ratio. To identify distinguishing TCR V-J signatures, a discovery cohort of 100 patients was used, comprising some 43 with Graves' ophthalmopathy and 57 with stable Graves' hyperthyroidism. Whether ophthalmopathy could be predicted prospectively was tested in an independent validation cohort made up of 18 to 20 hyperthyroidism patients plus 17 patients who later progressed to ophthalmopathy. In roughly six Graves' hyperthyroidism patients, the study also compared T-cell repertoires from thyroid tissue with T-cell repertoires from blood. Following sampling, methimazole starting at 30 mg daily was given to hyperthyroidism patients, and high-dose intravenous methylprednisolone was given to ophthalmopathy patients. The investigation overall reported the following: In validation, the model predicted progression to ophthalmopathy with roughly 70% sensitivity and approximately 74% specificity, a median of about 6.7 months before onset. Ophthalmopathy was separated from stable hyperthyroidism by a 13 V-J signature model, with roughly 88% sensitivity and roughly 81% specificity obtained in cross-validation and 80%/75% obtained in testing. No statistical method was used to set the sample size in advance, and investigators knew the group allocation. Most expanded thyroid clonotypes (frequency above 0.001) were also found in blood, which suggests that blood repertoires may mirror thyroid immune responses.

This TCR was recovered from a man aged 40-49 years with Graves' ophthalmopathy. The material sequenced was blood.

Read as DNA, the sequence is TGTGCCAGCAGCGTAGACCCCGGGGGGGAGACCCAGTACTTC. The resulting protein is CASSVDPGGETQYF. The V and J segments used are TRBV9 and TRBJ2-5, and 7 junctional nucleotides match TRBD2. The germline V gene provides CDR1 SGDLS and CDR2 YYNGEE. Trimmed from V: 0 bases; trimmed from J: 5 bases; junction bases lacking a gene match: 4. The CDR3 contains 14 residues, cysteine and phenylalanine counted. The DNA shown is the 42-base CDR3, in frame from base 1.